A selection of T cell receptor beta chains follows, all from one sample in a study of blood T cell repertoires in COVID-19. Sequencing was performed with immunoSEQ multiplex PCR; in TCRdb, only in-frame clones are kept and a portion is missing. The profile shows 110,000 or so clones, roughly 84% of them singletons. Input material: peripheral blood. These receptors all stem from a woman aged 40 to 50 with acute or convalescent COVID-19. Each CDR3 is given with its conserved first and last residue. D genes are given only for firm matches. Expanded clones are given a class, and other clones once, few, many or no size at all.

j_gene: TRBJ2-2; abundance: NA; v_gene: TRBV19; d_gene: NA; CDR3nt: TGTGCCAGTAGTATAACCGGGGAGAACACCGGGGAGCTGTTTTTT; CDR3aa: CASSITGENTGELFF
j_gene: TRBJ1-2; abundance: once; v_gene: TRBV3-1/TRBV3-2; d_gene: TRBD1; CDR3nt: TGTGCCAGCAGCCAATGGGACAGGGACCACTATGGCTACACCTTC; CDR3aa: CASSQWDRDHYGYTF
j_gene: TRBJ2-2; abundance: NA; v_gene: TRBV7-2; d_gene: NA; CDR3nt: TGTGCCAGCAGCTTCGGGAACACCGGGGAGCTGTTTTTT; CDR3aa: CASSFGNTGELFF
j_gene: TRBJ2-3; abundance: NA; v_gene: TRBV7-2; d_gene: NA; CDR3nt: TGTGCCAGCACCTTCTTGGTGCCCGGAGATACGCAGTATTTT; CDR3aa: CASTFLVPGDTQYF
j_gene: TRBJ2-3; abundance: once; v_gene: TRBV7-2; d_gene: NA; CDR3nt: TGTGCCAGCAGCTTAAAATTCTCAGATACGCAGTATTTT; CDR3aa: CASSLKFSDTQYF
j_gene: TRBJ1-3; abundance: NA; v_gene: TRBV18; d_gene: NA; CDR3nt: TGTGCCAGCTCACCTCGACGGGACTCTGGAAACACCATATATTTT; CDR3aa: CASSPRRDSGNTIYF
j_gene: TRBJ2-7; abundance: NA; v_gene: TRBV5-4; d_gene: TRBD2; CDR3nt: TGTGCCAGCAGCTTGGGGGCTAGCGGGGGGGCGAGGGAGCAGTACTTC; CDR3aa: CASSLGASGGAREQYF
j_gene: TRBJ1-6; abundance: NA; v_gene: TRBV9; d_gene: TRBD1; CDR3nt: TGTGCCAGCAGCGTAGAAGGGACAGGGAACTCACCCCTCCACTTT; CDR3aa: CASSVEGTGNSPLHF
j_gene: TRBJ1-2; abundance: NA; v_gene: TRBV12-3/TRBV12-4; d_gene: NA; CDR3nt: TGTGCCAGCAGTTTATCCCCCCTTGGCTACACCTTC; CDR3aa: CASSLSPLGYTF
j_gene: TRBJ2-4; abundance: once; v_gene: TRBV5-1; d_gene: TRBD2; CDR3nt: TGCGCCAGCAGCCCCCTAGCGGGGGTAGACATTCAGTACTTC; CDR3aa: CASSPLAGVDIQYF
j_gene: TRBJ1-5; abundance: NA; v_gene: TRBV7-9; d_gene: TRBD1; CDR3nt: TGTGCCAGCAGCTTAACAGGGGGTGATCAGCCCCAGCATTTT; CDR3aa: CASSLTGGDQPQHF
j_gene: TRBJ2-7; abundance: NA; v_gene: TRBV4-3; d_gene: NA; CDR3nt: TGCGCCAGCAGCCCTGACCAGACAGGCTCCTACGAGCAGTACTTC; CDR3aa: CASSPDQTGSYEQYF
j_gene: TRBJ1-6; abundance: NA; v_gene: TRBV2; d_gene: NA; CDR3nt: TGTGCCAGCGGAGATACGAGTTCACCCCTCCACTTT; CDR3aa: CASGDTSSPLHF
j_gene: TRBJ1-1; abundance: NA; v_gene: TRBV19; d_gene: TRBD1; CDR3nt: TGTGCCAGTACCGACAGGGGGAAGGCTTTCTTT; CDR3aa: CASTDRGKAFF
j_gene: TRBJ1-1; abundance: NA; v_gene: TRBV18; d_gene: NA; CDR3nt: TGTGCCAGCTCACCACCGCGTTACGGGGGAGACACTGAAGCTTTCTTT; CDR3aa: CASSPPRYGGDTEAFF
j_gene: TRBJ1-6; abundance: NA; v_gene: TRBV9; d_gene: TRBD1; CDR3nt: TGTGCCAGCAGCGTAGACGGACAGGGTTCACCCCTCCACTTT; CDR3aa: CASSVDGQGSPLHF
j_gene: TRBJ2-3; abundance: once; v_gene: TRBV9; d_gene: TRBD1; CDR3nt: TGTGCCAGCAGCTCGGGGACAGGGGGAGATACGCAGTATTTT; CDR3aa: CASSSGTGGDTQYF
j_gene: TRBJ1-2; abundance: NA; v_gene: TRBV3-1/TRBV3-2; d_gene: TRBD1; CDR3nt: TGTGCCAGCACCGACAGGGTCAATGGCTACACCTTC; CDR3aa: CASTDRVNGYTF
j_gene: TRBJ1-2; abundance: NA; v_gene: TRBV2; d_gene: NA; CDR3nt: TGTGCCAGCAGTGAGGACAGCCTTAGCGATGGCTACACCTTC; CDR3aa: CASSEDSLSDGYTF
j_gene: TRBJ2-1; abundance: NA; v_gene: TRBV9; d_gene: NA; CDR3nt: TGTGCCAGCAGCGTAGATCCCCATAGCGGGGACAGCTCCTACAATGAGCAGTTCTTC; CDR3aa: CASSVDPHSGDSSYNEQFF
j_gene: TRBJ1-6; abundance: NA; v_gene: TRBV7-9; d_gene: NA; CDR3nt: TGTGCCAGCAGCTTGATTTCGGATAATTCACCCCTCCACTTT; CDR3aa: CASSLISDNSPLHF
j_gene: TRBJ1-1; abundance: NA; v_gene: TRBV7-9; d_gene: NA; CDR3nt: TGTGCCAGCAGCCAGACAGGGAACACTGAAGCTTTCTTT; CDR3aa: CASSQTGNTEAFF
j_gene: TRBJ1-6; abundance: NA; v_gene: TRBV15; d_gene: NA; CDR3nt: TGTGCCACCAGCAGAGAGTCAGGGGTCTCACCCCTCCACTTT; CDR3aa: CATSRESGVSPLHF
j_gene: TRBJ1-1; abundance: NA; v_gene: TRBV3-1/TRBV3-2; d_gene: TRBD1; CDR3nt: TGTGCCAGCAGCCAGCCGACCGGGACAGGGACTATGAACACTGAAGCTTTCTTT; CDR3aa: CASSQPTGTGTMNTEAFF
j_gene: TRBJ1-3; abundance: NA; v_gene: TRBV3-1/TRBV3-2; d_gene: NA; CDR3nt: TGTGCCAGCAGCCCAAAAAACTCTGGAAACACCATATATTTT; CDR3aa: CASSPKNSGNTIYF
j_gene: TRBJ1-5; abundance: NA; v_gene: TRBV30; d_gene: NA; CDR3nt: TGTGCCTGGGCAGGGGCCAGCAATCAGCCCCAGCATTTT; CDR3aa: CAWAGASNQPQHF